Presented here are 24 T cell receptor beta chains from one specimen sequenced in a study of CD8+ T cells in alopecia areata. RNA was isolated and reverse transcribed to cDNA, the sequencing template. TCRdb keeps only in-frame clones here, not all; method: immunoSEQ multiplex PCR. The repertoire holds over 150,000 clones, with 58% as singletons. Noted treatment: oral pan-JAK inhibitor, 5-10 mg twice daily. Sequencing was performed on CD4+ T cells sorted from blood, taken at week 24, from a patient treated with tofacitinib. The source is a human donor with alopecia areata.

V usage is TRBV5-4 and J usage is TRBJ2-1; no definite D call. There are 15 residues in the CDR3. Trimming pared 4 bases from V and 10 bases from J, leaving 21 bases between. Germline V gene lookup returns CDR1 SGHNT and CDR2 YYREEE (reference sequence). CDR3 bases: TGTGCCAGCAGCCCGACAACGGACGCGACCGGGGAGCAGTTCTTC. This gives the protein CASSPTTDATGEQFF. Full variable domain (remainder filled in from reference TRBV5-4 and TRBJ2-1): ETGVTQSPTHLIKTRGQQVTLRCSSQSGHNTVSWYQQALGQGPQFIFQYYREEENGRGNFPPRFSGLQFPNYSSELNVNALELDDSALYLCASSPTTDATGEQFFGPGTRLTVL.

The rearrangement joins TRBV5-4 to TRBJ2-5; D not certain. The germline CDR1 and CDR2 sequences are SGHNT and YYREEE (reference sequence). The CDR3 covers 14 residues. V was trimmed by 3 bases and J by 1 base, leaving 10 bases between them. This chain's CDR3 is CASSSRRFQETQYF. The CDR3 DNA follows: TGTGCCAGCAGCTCCAGACGTTTCCAAGAGACCCAGTACTTC.

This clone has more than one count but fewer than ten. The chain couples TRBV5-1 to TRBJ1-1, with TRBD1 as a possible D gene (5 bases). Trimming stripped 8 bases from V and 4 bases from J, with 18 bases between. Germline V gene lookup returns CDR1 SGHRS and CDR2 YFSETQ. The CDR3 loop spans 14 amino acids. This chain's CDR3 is CASMRTLGSTEAFF. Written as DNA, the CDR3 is TGCGCCAGTATGAGGACATTAGGTTCCACTGAAGCTTTCTTT.

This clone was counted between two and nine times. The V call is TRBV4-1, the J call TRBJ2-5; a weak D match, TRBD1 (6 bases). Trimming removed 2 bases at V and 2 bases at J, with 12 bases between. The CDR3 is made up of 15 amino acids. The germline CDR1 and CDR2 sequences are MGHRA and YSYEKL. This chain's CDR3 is CASSQQDSGQETQYF. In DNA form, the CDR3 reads TGCGCCAGCAGCCAACAGGACAGCGGACAAGAGACCCAGTACTTC.

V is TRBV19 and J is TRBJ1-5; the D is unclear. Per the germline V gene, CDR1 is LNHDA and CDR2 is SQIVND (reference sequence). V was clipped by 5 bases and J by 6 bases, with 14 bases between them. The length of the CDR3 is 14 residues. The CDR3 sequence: CASSSSGAGQPQHF. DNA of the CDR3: TGTGCCAGTAGTTCGAGCGGTGCCGGTCAGCCCCAGCATTTT.

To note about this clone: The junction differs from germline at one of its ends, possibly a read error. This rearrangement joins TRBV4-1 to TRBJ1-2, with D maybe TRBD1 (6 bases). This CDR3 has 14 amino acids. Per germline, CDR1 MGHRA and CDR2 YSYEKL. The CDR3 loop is CASSQDISPREGVF. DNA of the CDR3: TGCGCCAGCAGCCAAGATATTAGCCCCAGGGAGGGGGTGTTC.

CDR3 bases: TGTGCCAGCACCCTCCGGGACAGGGCCCCACCAGATACGCAGTATTTT. Translation: CASTLRDRAPPDTQYF. This rearrangement joins TRBV5-4 to TRBJ2-3; 9 bases match TRBD1. Germline V lookup: CDR1 SGHNT, CDR2 YYREEE (reference sequence). The CDR3 has 16 residues. V lost 6 bases, J lost 4 bases, and 12 bases stayed unmatched. Looking up the rest from reference TRBV5-4 and TRBJ2-3 gives the full variable domain: ETGVTQSPTHLIKTRGQQVTLRCSSQSGHNTVSWYQQALGQGPQFIFQYYREEENGRGNFPPRFSGLQFPNYSSELNVNALELDDSALYLCASTLRDRAPPDTQYFGPGTRLTVL.

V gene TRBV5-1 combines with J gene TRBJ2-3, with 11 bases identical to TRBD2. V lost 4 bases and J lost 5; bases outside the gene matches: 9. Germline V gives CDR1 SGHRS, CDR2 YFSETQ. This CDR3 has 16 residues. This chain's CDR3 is CASSLNSGGAKDTQYF. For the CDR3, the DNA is TGCGCCAGCAGCCTCAATAGCGGGGGGGCAAAAGATACGCAGTATTTT.

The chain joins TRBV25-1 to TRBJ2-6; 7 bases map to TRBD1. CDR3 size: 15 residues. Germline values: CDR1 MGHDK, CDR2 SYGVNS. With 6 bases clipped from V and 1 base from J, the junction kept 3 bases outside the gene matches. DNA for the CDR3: TGTGCCAGCAGCGTACAGGGGTCTGGGGCCAACGTCCTGACTTTC. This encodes CASSVQGSGANVLTF.

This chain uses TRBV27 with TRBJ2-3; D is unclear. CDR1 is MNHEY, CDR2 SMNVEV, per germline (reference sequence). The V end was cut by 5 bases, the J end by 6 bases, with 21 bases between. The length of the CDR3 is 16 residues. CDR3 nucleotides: TGTGCCAGCAGTCTCCAACGATCCCTCTTGGGGGATACGCAGTATTTT. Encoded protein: CASSLQRSLLGDTQYF.

The CDR3 sequence: CASSERDGSEAFF. The CDR3 DNA is TGTGCCAGCAGCGAGAGGGACGGGAGTGAAGCTTTCTTT. This chain links TRBV9 with TRBJ1-1; D may be TRBD1 (5 bases). Germline CDR1 is SGDLS and CDR2 is YYNGEE. This CDR3 spans 13 amino acids. The V and J ends lost 3 bases and 7 bases respectively, with 13 bases between them.

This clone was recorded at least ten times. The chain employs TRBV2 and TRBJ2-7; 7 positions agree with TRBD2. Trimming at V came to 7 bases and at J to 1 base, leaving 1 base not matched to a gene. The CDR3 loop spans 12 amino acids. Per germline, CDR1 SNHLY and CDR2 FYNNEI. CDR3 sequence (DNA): TGTGCCAGCATCGGGGGGTCCTACGAGCAGTACTTC. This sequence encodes CASIGGSYEQYF. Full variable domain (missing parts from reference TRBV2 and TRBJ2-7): EPEVTQTPSHQVTQMGQEVILRCVPISNHLYFYWYRQILGQKVEFLVSFYNNEISEKSEIFDDQFSVERPDGSNFTLKIRSTKLEDSAMYFCASIGGSYEQYFGPGTRLTVT.

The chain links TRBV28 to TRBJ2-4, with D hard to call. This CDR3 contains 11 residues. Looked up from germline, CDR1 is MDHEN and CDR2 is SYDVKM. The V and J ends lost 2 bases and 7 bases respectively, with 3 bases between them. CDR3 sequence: CASSLGNIQYF. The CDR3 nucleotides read TGTGCCAGCAGTTTAGGGAACATTCAGTACTTC.

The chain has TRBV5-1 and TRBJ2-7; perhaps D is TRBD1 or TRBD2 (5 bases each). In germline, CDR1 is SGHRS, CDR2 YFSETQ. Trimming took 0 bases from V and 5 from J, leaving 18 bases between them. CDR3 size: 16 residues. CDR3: CASSLGGEGRAHEQYF. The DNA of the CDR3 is TGCGCCAGCAGCTTGGGCGGCGAGGGGCGCGCCCACGAGCAGTACTTC.

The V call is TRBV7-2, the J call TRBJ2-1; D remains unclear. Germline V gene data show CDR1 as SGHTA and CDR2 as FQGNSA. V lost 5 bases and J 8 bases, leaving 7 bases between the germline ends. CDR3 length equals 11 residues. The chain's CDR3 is CASSVHDEQFF. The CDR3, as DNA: TGTGCCAGCAGCGTGCACGATGAGCAGTTCTTC.

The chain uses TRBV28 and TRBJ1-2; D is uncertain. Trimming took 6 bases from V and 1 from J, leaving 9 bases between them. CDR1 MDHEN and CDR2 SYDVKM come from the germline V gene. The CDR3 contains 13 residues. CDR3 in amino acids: CASRRDLNYGYTF. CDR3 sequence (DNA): TGTGCCAGCAGGAGAGACCTTAACTATGGCTACACCTTC.

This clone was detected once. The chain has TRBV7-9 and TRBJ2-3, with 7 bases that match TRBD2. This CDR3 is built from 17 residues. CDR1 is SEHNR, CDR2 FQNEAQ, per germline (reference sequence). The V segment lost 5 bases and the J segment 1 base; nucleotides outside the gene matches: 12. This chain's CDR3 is CASSKALGLSRTDTQYF. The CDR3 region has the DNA TGTGCCAGCAGCAAGGCCCTGGGACTAAGCCGCACAGATACGCAGTATTTT.

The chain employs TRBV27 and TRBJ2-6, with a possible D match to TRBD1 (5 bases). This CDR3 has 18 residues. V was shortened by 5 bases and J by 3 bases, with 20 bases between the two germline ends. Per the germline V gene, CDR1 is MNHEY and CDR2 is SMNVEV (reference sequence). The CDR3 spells CASSPETSTVFGANVLTF. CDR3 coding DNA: TGTGCCAGCAGTCCCGAAACGTCGACAGTCTTTGGGGCCAACGTCCTGACTTTC.

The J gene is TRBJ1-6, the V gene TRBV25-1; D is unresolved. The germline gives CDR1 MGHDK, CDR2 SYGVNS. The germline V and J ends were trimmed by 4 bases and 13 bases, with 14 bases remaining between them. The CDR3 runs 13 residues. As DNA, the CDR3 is TGTGCCAGCAGTGGGCGTCGGGAAAGCCCCCTCCACTTT. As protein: CASSGRRESPLHF. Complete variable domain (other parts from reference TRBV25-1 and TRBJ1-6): EADIYQTPRYLVIGTGKKITLECSQTMGHDKMYWYQQDPGMELHLIHYSYGVNSTEKGDLSSESTVSRIRTEHFPLTLESARPSHTSQYLCASSGRRESPLHFGNGTRLTVT.

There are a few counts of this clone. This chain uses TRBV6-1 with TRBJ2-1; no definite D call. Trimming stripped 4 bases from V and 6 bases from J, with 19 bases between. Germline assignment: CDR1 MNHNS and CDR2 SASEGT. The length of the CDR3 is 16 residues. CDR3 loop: CASSVRLNMDANEQFF. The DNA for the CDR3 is TGTGCCAGCAGTGTACGACTCAACATGGACGCCAATGAGCAGTTCTTC.

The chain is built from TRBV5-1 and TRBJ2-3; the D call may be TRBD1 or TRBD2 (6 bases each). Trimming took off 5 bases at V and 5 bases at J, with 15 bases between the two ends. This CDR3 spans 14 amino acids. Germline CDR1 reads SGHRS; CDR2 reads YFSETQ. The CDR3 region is CASRGGTSRDTQYF. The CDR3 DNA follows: TGCGCCAGCAGAGGGGGGACGTCGAGAGATACGCAGTATTTT.

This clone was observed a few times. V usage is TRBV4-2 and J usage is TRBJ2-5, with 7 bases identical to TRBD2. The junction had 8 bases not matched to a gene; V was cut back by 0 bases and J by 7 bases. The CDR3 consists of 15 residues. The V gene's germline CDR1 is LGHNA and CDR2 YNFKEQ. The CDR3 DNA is TGTGCCAGCAGCCAAGATGTCACTAGCGTGACGACCCAGTACTTC. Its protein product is CASSQDVTSVTTQYF.

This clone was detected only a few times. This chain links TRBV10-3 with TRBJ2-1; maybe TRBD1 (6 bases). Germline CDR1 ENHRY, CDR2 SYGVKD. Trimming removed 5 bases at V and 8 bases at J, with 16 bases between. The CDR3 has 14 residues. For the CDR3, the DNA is TGTGCCATCAGTCCAGGGGATTCTGACGATGAGCAGTTCTTC. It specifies CAISPGDSDDEQFF.

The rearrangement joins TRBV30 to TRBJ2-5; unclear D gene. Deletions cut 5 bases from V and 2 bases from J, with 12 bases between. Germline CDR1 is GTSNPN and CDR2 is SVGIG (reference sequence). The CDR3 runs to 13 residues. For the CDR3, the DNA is TGTGCCTGGGGCGTGAACAGACAAGAGACCCAGTACTTC. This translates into CAWGVNRQETQYF. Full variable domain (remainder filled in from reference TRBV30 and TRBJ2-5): SQTIHQWPATLVQPVGSPLSLECTVEGTSNPNLYWYRQAAGRGLQLLFYSVGIGQISSEVPQNLSASRPQDRQFILSSKKLLLSDSGFYLCAWGVNRQETQYFGPGTRLLVL.